This T cell receptor (beta chain) came from a study of blood T cell repertoires in COVID-19. Profiling relied on immunoSEQ multiplex PCR, and the TCRdb table lists in-frame clones only, not all of them. The sample consists of tens of thousands of clones, 80% to 90% of them appearing once. The trim removed 7 bases at V and 4 bases at J, leaving 9 bases unmatched. Germline-derived CDR1 and CDR2 are SEHNR and FQNEAQ (reference sequence). The CDR3 totals 15 residues. This clone was seen just once. This clonotype originated in a woman aged 50 to 65 with active COVID-19. This rearrangement joins TRBV7-9 to TRBJ2-1; 8 bases agree with TRBD2. Sample: peripheral blood. CDR3 in DNA: TGTGCCAGCACCGTCCCTCCGGGAGGGTACAATGAGCAGTTCTTC. Translated: CASTVPPGGYNEQFF.